These 21 T cell receptor beta chains share one sample of origin, sequenced in a study of blood T cell repertoires in COVID-19. Measured with immunoSEQ multiplex PCR; TCRdb has only the in-frame clones, and not every one. Among 110,000 to 150,000 clones listed, 84% were seen once. Input material: peripheral blood. These receptors were taken from an elderly woman in a cohort sampled during active or convalescent COVID-19.

V usage is TRBV7-2 and J usage is TRBJ2-3; 8 bases align to TRBD2. J was trimmed by 1 base and V by 1 base; bases with no gene match: 7. Looked up from germline, CDR1 is SGHTA and CDR2 is FQGNSA. This CDR3 contains 17 residues. The CDR3 spells CASSLVWASGRTDTQYF. The CDR3 DNA sequence: TGTGCCAGCAGCTTAGTTTGGGCTAGCGGGCGCACAGATACGCAGTATTTT.

This chain uses TRBV19 with TRBJ2-2; weak D call: TRBD1 (5 bases). The CDR3 covers 12 residues. Trimming cost V 10 bases and J 3 bases, with 9 bases left between them. The germline CDR1 and CDR2 sequences are LNHDA and SQIVND (reference sequence). CDR3 nucleotide sequence: TGTGCCACCCGACAGTACACCGGGGAGCTGTTTTTT. It encodes CATRQYTGELFF.

The V and J genes are TRBV24-1 and TRBJ1-2; tentatively, D is TRBD1 (6 bases). The germline V gene encodes CDR1 KGHDR and CDR2 SFDVKD. Trimming removed 6 bases at V and 2 bases at J, with 15 bases between. The CDR3 length is 15 residues. The CDR3, as DNA: TGTGCCACCAGTTGGAATACAGGGTCAAACTATGGCTACACCTTC. This translates into CATSWNTGSNYGYTF.

CDR3 residues: CASSLLGQGVEGSTEAFF. The CDR3 region has the DNA TGTGCCAGCAGTTTACTGGGACAGGGGGTAGAGGGGAGCACTGAAGCTTTCTTT. V gene TRBV27 combines with J gene TRBJ1-1, with 11 bases aligning to TRBD1. The germline V gene has CDR1 MNHEY and CDR2 SMNVEV (reference sequence). With 2 bases clipped from V and 4 bases from J, the junction kept 12 bases outside the gene matches. The CDR3 spans 18 residues.

The J gene is TRBJ1-2, the V gene TRBV5-1, with 7 bases aligning to TRBD1. The V and J ends lost 6 bases and 8 bases, in that order; junction bases with no gene match: 10. Germline loops: CDR1 SGHRS, CDR2 YFSETQ. The CDR3 contains 13 residues. Here the CDR3 reads CASTIEGARGYTF. The CDR3 nucleotides read TGCGCCAGCACTATTGAGGGGGCGAGGGGCTACACCTTC. Based on the CDR3 plus reference TRBV5-1 and TRBJ1-2, the full variable domain is KAGVTQTPRYLIKTRGQQVTLSCSPISGHRSVSWYQQTPGQGLQFLFEYFSETQRNKGNFPGRFSGRQFSNSRSEMNVSTLELGDSALYLCASTIEGARGYTFGSGTRLTVV.

V usage is TRBV11-3 and J usage is TRBJ2-3; TRBD2 is a possible D gene (5 bases). Trimming took off 5 bases at V and 2 bases at J, with 20 bases between the two ends. Germline assignment: CDR1 SGHNT and CDR2 YENEEA. The CDR3 sequence is 17 residues long. The CDR3 region is CASSPAPGTTTTDTQYF. The CDR3 DNA sequence: TGTGCCAGCAGCCCTGCCCCGGGAACCACAACCACAGATACGCAGTATTTT.

The rearrangement uses TRBV28 and TRBJ2-7, with 7 bases aligning to TRBD1. CDR3 size: 14 residues. V lost 3 bases and J lost 4; bases outside the gene matches: 6. The germline CDR1 and CDR2 sequences are MDHEN and SYDVKM. The CDR3 nucleotides read TGTGCCAGCAGTTTGGGACAGATCTCATACGAGCAGTACGTC. Its protein is CASSLGQISYEQYV.

This chain links TRBV18 with TRBJ2-3, with a possible D match to TRBD2 (6 bases). Germline V gene data show CDR1 as KGHSH and CDR2 as LQKENI. V was pared by 3 bases and J by 4 bases, with 8 bases between. The CDR3 covers 13 residues. CDR3 in amino acids: CASSPGGPDTQYF. CDR3 DNA sequence: TGTGCCAGCTCACCGGGGGGTCCAGATACGCAGTATTTT.

This clone has only a few counts. The CDR3 DNA sequence: TGTGCCAGCAGCTCACCGACAGGGTTGGTCACCGGGGAGCTGTTTTTT. It encodes CASSSPTGLVTGELFF. This chain connects TRBV7-8 to TRBJ2-2, with 7 bases that match TRBD1. J was trimmed by 4 bases and V by 4 bases; bases with no gene match: 9. CDR1 and CDR2 from the germline V gene are SGHVS and FQNEAQ. This CDR3 spans 16 amino acids.

V is TRBV6-5 and J is TRBJ2-7, with D uncertain. The V end lost 6 bases, the J end lost 2 bases, and 5 bases lay between the germline ends. In germline, CDR1 is MNHEY, CDR2 SVGAGI. The CDR3 is 11 amino acids. CDR3 bases: TGTGCCAGCAGCTCTACCTACGAGCAGTACTTC. Its translation is CASSSTYEQYF.

The V call is TRBV20-1, the J call TRBJ1-1, with D possibly TRBD1 on 6 matching bases. V lost 3 bases to trimming and J lost 6 bases, with 17 bases between them. The CDR3 loop spans 14 amino acids. CDR1 and CDR2 (germline): DFQATT, SNEGSKA (reference sequence). In nucleotides, the CDR3 is TGCAGTGCTAGTGGGGGAACCAGGGGACCTGAAGCTTTCTTT. Protein product: CSASGGTRGPEAFF.

J is TRBJ2-4 and V is TRBV11-1; D not resolved. Trimming left V 5 bases short and J 7 bases short, with 18 bases between. This CDR3 region has 15 residues. Germline lookup yields CDR1 SGHAT and CDR2 FQDESV (reference sequence). The CDR3: CASSPPLAMRNIQYF. In DNA form, the CDR3 reads TGTGCCAGCAGCCCTCCTCTTGCAATGCGGAACATTCAGTACTTC.

CDR3 DNA sequence: TGTGCCAGCAGCGTAGGAGGGTCTAGGAGGACGGAGACCCAGTACTTC. Amino acid sequence: CASSVGGSRRTETQYF. The chain has TRBV9 and TRBJ2-5; perhaps TRBD2 as D (5 bases). CDR1 SGDLS and CDR2 YYNGEE come from the germline V gene. The CDR3 is made up of 16 amino acids. The V and J ends lost 0 bases and 5 bases respectively, with 17 bases between them.

The chain links TRBV18 to TRBJ1-1; 8 bases match TRBD1. The CDR3 length is 15 residues. The V gene end was trimmed by 2 bases and the J gene end by 6 bases; junction bases not matched to a gene: 8. Germline lookup yields CDR1 KGHSH and CDR2 LQKENI. The CDR3 spells CASSPSRQGRAEAFF. In nucleotides, the CDR3 is TGTGCCAGCTCACCATCCCGACAGGGGAGGGCTGAAGCTTTCTTT.

CDR3 nucleotides: TGTGCCAGCAGCCAAATGACAGGCGCCGGGGAGCTGTTTTTT. It codes for CASSQMTGAGELFF. This sequence joins TRBV3-1 (or the pseudogene TRBV3-2) and TRBJ2-2, with a tentative D call TRBD1 (6 bases). Germline V lookup: CDR1 LGHDT, CDR2 YNNKEL (reference sequence). The CDR3 extends over 14 amino acids. Trimming left V 2 bases short and J 6 bases short, with 10 bases between.

The chain carries TRBV7-2 and TRBJ2-5, with D unresolved. The CDR3 is made up of 12 amino acids. Germline V lookup: CDR1 SGHTA, CDR2 FQGNSA. Trimming shortened V by 3 bases and J by 2 bases, and 4 bases separated the two germline ends. CDR3 loop: CASSFLQETQYF. Written as DNA, the CDR3 is TGTGCCAGCAGCTTCTTACAAGAGACCCAGTACTTC.

V gene TRBV15 combines with J gene TRBJ1-3; 7 nucleotides align to TRBD1. V was pared by 6 bases and J by 0 bases, with 5 bases of the junction left unmatched. CDR1 is LNHNV and CDR2 is YYDKDF in the germline V gene (reference sequence). CDR3 length equals 15 residues. CDR3 loop: CATRMGQYSGNTIYF. CDR3 nucleotides: TGTGCCACCAGAATGGGACAGTACTCTGGAAACACCATATATTTT.

The chain carries TRBV2 and TRBJ2-2; D unclear. V was pared by 4 bases and J by 4 bases, with 13 bases between. Germline CDR1 SNHLY, CDR2 FYNNEI. CDR3 length equals 15 residues. In nucleotides, the CDR3 is TGTGCCAGCAGTGGTTCCGGTACGCTCACCGGGGAGCTGTTTTTT. It is translated as CASSGSGTLTGELFF.

This clone was seen only a few times. This rearrangement joins TRBV28 to TRBJ1-5, with D possibly being TRBD1 (5 bases). The CDR3 is 14 amino acids. Per the germline V gene, CDR1 is MDHEN and CDR2 is SYDVKM. V lost 3 bases to trimming and J lost 6 bases, with 12 bases between them. The CDR3 nucleotides read TGTGCCAGCAGTTTTGATGGGGGGAGTCAGCCCCAGCATTTT. It encodes CASSFDGGSQPQHF.

About this clone itself: The sample has other DNA sequences that encode this CDR3 too. The chain links TRBV28 to TRBJ2-2; D uncertain. Germline CDR1 and CDR2: MDHEN and SYDVKM. V was shortened by 5 bases and J by 6 bases, with 7 bases between the two germline ends. CDR3 length equals 12 residues. The CDR3 DNA is TGTGCCAGCAGTCCCTCGGCCGGGGAGCTGTTTTTT. Translated: CASSPSAGELFF.

The J gene is TRBJ2-3, the V gene TRBV5-1, with TRBD1 as a possible D gene (5 bases). There are 15 residues in the CDR3. V was pared by 0 bases and J by 0 bases, with 8 bases between. In germline, CDR1 is SGHRS, CDR2 YFSETQ. The CDR3 spells CASSLEGASTDTQYF. The CDR3, as DNA: TGCGCCAGCAGCTTGGAAGGGGCTAGCACAGATACGCAGTATTTT.